The 27 T cell receptor beta chains reported below all come from one sample, sequenced in a study of cytomegalovirus exposure and HLA in healthy donors. Primers included in the PCR were 60 Vbeta and 13 Jbeta primers. Produced via immunoSEQ multiplex PCR; TCRdb's table is partial and in-frame only. This sample's clone table lists approximately 70,000 clones. Sequencing was performed on PBMCs. Every receptor here comes from a woman in her thirties or forties in good health and CMV-seropositive.

J is TRBJ2-1 and V is TRBV10-3; 7 bases agree with TRBD2. This CDR3 is 15 amino acids long. The V gene's germline CDR1 is ENHRY and CDR2 SYGVKD. After removal of 1 base from V and 1 base from J, the junction contained 1 base not matched to a gene. CDR3 bases: TGTGCCATCAGTGAGTGGACTAGTTCCTACAATGAGCAGTTCTTC. It codes for CAISEWTSSYNEQFF.

The chain has TRBV4-3 and TRBJ1-1, with unresolved D. V lost 6 bases and J lost 1, with 9 bases in between. Germline CDR1 is LGHNA and CDR2 is YSLEER. CDR3 length equals 13 residues. The CDR3 reads CASRDLGNTEAFF. CDR3 bases: TGCGCCAGCAGGGACTTGGGGAACACTGAAGCTTTCTTT.

CDR3 nucleotides: TGTGCCAGCAGCTCTCACAGGGGAGATCAGCCCCAGCATTTT. It encodes CASSSHRGDQPQHF. The gene calls are TRBV6-1 and TRBJ1-5; 7 bases agree with TRBD1. CDR3 size: 14 residues. In germline, CDR1 is MNHNS, CDR2 SASEGT. Trimming removed 6 bases from V and 5 bases from J; junction bases left unmatched: 7.

The rearrangement links TRBV18 to TRBJ2-3; perhaps TRBD2 as D (5 bases). The CDR3 sequence is 14 residues long. The germline V gene has CDR1 KGHSH and CDR2 LQKENI. Trimming shortened V by 1 base and J by 2 bases, and 7 bases separated the two germline ends. The CDR3 sequence is CASSPLGNTDTQYF. In nucleotides, the CDR3 is TGTGCCAGCTCACCACTCGGGAACACAGATACGCAGTATTTT.

This chain uses TRBV6-5 with TRBJ2-1; 8 bases fit TRBD1. The CDR3 totals 15 residues. From germline, CDR1 is MNHEY and CDR2 SVGAGI. V shed 3 bases, J shed 6 bases, and the junction held 7 bases outside the gene matches. CDR3: CASSYQGARGNEQFF. CDR3 DNA: TGTGCCAGCAGTTATCAGGGGGCGAGGGGCAATGAGCAGTTCTTC.

The chain has TRBV19 and TRBJ1-2, with TRBD1 as a possible D gene (5 bases). The germline V gene encodes CDR1 LNHDA and CDR2 SQIVND (reference sequence). V was cut by 2 bases and J by 6 bases, with 10 bases left in between. The CDR3 runs to 13 residues. The CDR3 loop is CASSISQGNGYTF. The CDR3 DNA reads TGTGCCAGTAGTATAAGCCAGGGTAATGGCTACACCTTC.

The chain has TRBV7-3 and TRBJ2-7, with D tentatively TRBD2 (7 bases). V was cut by 4 bases and J by 3 bases, with 16 bases left in between. CDR1 and CDR2 (germline): SGHTA, FQGTGA. CDR3 length equals 15 residues. CDR3 residues: CASSSAAGQGYEQYF. The CDR3 DNA is TGTGCCAGCAGCTCCGCAGCGGGACAAGGCTACGAGCAGTACTTC.

V is TRBV4-2 and J is TRBJ1-3; D gene unclear. Trimming shortened V by 3 bases and J by 0 bases, and 12 bases separated the two germline ends. This CDR3 is built from 16 residues. Germline CDR1 reads LGHNA; CDR2 reads YNFKEQ. The DNA of the CDR3 is TGTGCCAGCAGCCATTCGGTGATGTTCTCTGGAAACACCATATATTTT. Its translation is CASSHSVMFSGNTIYF.

This chain connects TRBV10-2 to TRBJ2-1; 9 bases align to TRBD2. V lost 2 bases, J lost 8 bases, and 7 bases stayed unmatched. CDR1 WSHSY and CDR2 SAAADI come from the germline V gene. CDR3 length: 15 amino acids. The CDR3 region has the DNA TGCGCCAGCAGTGAGCCGACTAGCGGTAAAGATGAGCAGTTCTTC. It specifies CASSEPTSGKDEQFF.

This chain connects TRBV7-3 to TRBJ1-2; 7 bases align to TRBD1. Per germline, CDR1 SGHTA and CDR2 FQGTGA. The CDR3 extends over 13 amino acids. J lost 4 bases, V lost 5 bases, and 4 bases had no gene match. For the CDR3, the DNA is TGTGCCAGCAGCCCCGGACAGGCCTATGGCTACACCTTC. It specifies CASSPGQAYGYTF. Drawing the rest from reference TRBV7-3 and TRBJ1-2, the complete variable domain is GAGVSQTPSNKVTEKGKYVELRCDPISGHTALYWYRQSLGQGPEFLIYFQGTGAADDSGLPNDRFFAVRPEGSVSTLKIQRTERGDSAVYLCASSPGQAYGYTFGSGTRLTVV.

The V and J genes are TRBV19 and TRBJ1-1, with TRBD1 identical over 9 bases. J gave up 5 bases and V 7 bases, and 8 bases lay outside the gene matches. Germline V CDR1 and CDR2: LNHDA, SQIVND (reference sequence). This CDR3 has 14 residues. The CDR3 spells CASIRTGGKTEAFF. DNA of the CDR3: TGTGCCAGTATACGTACAGGGGGCAAGACTGAAGCTTTCTTT.

The chain employs TRBV28 and TRBJ2-5; TRBD1 matches 7 bases. Losses at the gene ends were 4 bases for V and 1 base for J; bases not matched to a gene: 9. Germline V lookup: CDR1 MDHEN, CDR2 SYDVKM. The CDR3 loop spans 16 amino acids. The CDR3 spells CASSSLGQDIQETQYF. As DNA, the CDR3 is TGTGCCAGCAGTTCTCTAGGACAGGACATCCAAGAGACCCAGTACTTC.

The CDR3 sequence: CSVEGQGHTEAFF. CDR3 DNA sequence: TGCAGCGTTGAAGGGCAGGGCCACACTGAAGCTTTCTTT. The chain joins TRBV29-1 to TRBJ1-1, with a tentative D call TRBD1 (5 bases). V was shortened by 1 base and J by 3 bases, with 9 bases between the two germline ends. There are 13 residues in the CDR3. The V gene's germline CDR1 is SQVTM and CDR2 ANQGSEA.

The chain combines TRBV6-5 with TRBJ1-1; no reliable D call. The CDR3 is 14 residues long. Germline CDR1 MNHEY, CDR2 SVGAGI. The V and J ends lost 5 bases and 5 bases respectively, with 15 bases between them. The CDR3 region is CASSGSPGLTEAFF. CDR3 sequence (DNA): TGTGCCAGCAGTGGCAGTCCGGGTCTGACTGAAGCTTTCTTT.

The chain employs TRBV6-1 and TRBJ1-1, with D unclear. V gave up 3 bases and J gave up 4 bases, with 9 bases separating them. Per germline, CDR1 MNHNS and CDR2 SASEGT. This CDR3 comprises 13 residues. CDR3 in amino acids: CASSERTGTEAFF. The DNA for the CDR3 is TGTGCCAGCAGTGAGAGGACTGGCACTGAAGCTTTCTTT.

This chain connects TRBV11-2 to TRBJ2-2; 7 bases line up with TRBD2. CDR1 is SGHAT and CDR2 is FQNNGV in the germline V gene. CDR3 size: 15 residues. V gave up 2 bases and J gave up 1 base; unmatched junction bases: 1. The CDR3 is CASSLSGVNTGELFF. DNA of the CDR3: TGTGCCAGCAGCTTAAGCGGGGTGAACACCGGGGAGCTGTTTTTT.

The rearrangement joins TRBV5-1 to TRBJ1-6; weak D call: TRBD1 (6 bases). The CDR3 spans 16 residues. V was pared by 4 bases and J by 0 bases, with 11 bases between. Germline V gene sequence: CDR1 SGHRS, CDR2 YFSETQ. The CDR3 bases are TGCGCCAGCAGCAAGGGGGGGAGCTCCTATAATTCACCCCTCCACTTT. Its translation: CASSKGGSSYNSPLHF. The full variable domain, completed using reference TRBV5-1 and TRBJ1-6, is KAGVTQTPRYLIKTRGQQVTLSCSPISGHRSVSWYQQTPGQGLQFLFEYFSETQRNKGNFPGRFSGRQFSNSRSEMNVSTLELGDSALYLCASSKGGSSYNSPLHFGNGTRLTVT.

This chain uses TRBV10-3 with TRBJ1-1; TRBD1 aligns across 9 bases. CDR3 length equals 16 residues. The germline V gene has CDR1 ENHRY and CDR2 SYGVKD. After removal of 2 bases from V and 5 bases from J, the junction contained 9 bases not matched to a gene. The CDR3 DNA follows: TGTGCCATCAGTGAGAGAGGACAGGGGAGGAGGACTGAAGCTTTCTTT. This sequence encodes CAISERGQGRRTEAFF.

The CDR3 loop is CASSLSGRSTDTQYF. The CDR3 DNA follows: TGTGCCAGCAGCCTATCAGGGCGAAGCACAGATACGCAGTATTTT. The rearrangement joins TRBV14 to TRBJ2-3, with TRBD1 as a possible D gene (5 bases). The V end lost 4 bases, the J end lost 0 bases, and 11 bases lay between the germline ends. Germline CDR1 and CDR2: SGHDN and FVKESK. This CDR3 region has 15 residues.

The chain recombines TRBV28 with TRBJ2-7; D call uncertain. The CDR3 consists of 11 residues. CDR1 and CDR2 (germline): MDHEN, SYDVKM. V was clipped by 4 bases and J by 9 bases, with 10 bases between them. CDR3 amino acids: CASSSGAWQYF. CDR3 nucleotide sequence: TGTGCCAGCAGTTCTGGAGCCTGGCAGTACTTC.

The genes are TRBV2 and TRBJ2-5; 9 bases agree with TRBD1. Germline CDR1 reads SNHLY; CDR2 reads FYNNEI. The CDR3 extends over 16 amino acids. The ends lost 10 bases at V and 5 bases at J; junction bases unmatched: 17. For the CDR3, the DNA is TGTGCCACAGCGTGGGTATCGACAGGGGGGTCGGAGACCCAGTACTTC. This encodes CATAWVSTGGSETQYF.

This chain connects TRBV7-8 to TRBJ2-1; 7 nucleotides agree with TRBD1. V lost 4 bases, J lost 4 bases, and 4 bases stayed unmatched. Per germline, CDR1 SGHVS and CDR2 FQNEAQ. The CDR3 length is 14 residues. The CDR3 spells CASSSTGLYNEQFF. CDR3 DNA sequence: TGTGCCAGCAGCTCGACAGGGTTGTACAATGAGCAGTTCTTC.

The chain employs TRBV19 and TRBJ2-7; possibly TRBD2 for D (5 bases). The CDR3 runs 14 residues. V lost 0 bases and J 3 bases, leaving 9 bases between the germline ends. Germline V gene lookup returns CDR1 LNHDA and CDR2 SQIVND (reference sequence). The CDR3 is CASSIEVGGYEQYF. As DNA, the CDR3 is TGTGCCAGTAGTATAGAGGTCGGAGGCTACGAGCAGTACTTC. The whole variable domain, remainder taken from reference TRBV19 and TRBJ2-7, is DGGITQSPKYLFRKEGQNVTLSCEQNLNHDAMYWYRQDPGQGLRLIYYSQIVNDFQKGDIAEGYSVSREKKESFPLTVTSAQKNPTAFYLCASSIEVGGYEQYFGPGTRLTVT.

The chain is built from TRBV7-2 and TRBJ2-5; 13 bases fit TRBD2. From germline, CDR1 is SGHTA and CDR2 FQGNSA. The junction had 7 bases not matched to a gene; V was cut back by 7 bases and J by 2 bases. CDR3 length equals 16 residues. CDR3 nucleotide sequence: TGTGCCAGCACCCGGGGGACTAGCGGGGTACAAGAGACCCAGTACTTC. It encodes CASTRGTSGVQETQYF.

Of note for this clone: One end of the junction is discordant with germline, which a read error may explain. The chain combines TRBV9 with TRBJ1-1; a weak D match, TRBD1 (6 bases). CDR3 length: 16 amino acids. CDR1 and CDR2 from the germline V gene are SGDLS and YYNGEE. The CDR3 here is CAGSVGVGRGNTEAFF. The CDR3 DNA reads as TGTGCCGGCAGCGTAGGAGTAGGCAGGGGGAACACTGAAGCTTTCTTT.

The chain employs TRBV18 and TRBJ2-2; TRBD2 matches 8 bases. J gave up 0 bases and V 1 base, and 10 bases lay outside the gene matches. This CDR3 is 19 amino acids long. Germline V gives CDR1 KGHSH, CDR2 LQKENI. CDR3 in DNA: TGTGCCAGCTCACCACAAGTGAGCGGGGGCGGCACGAACACCGGGGAGCTGTTTTTT. Amino acids: CASSPQVSGGGTNTGELFF. The complete variable domain, with remaining parts taken from reference TRBV18 and TRBJ2-2, reads NAGVMQNPRHLVRRRGQEARLRCSPMKGHSHVYWYRQLPEEGLKFMVYLQKENIIDESGMPKERFSAEFPKEGPSILRIQQVVRGDSAAYFCASSPQVSGGGTNTGELFFGEGSRLTVL.

In regard to this clone: Other DNA sequences in the sample encode the same CDR3. V usage is TRBV18 and J usage is TRBJ2-2; no clear D gene. Germline V gene lookup returns CDR1 KGHSH and CDR2 LQKENI. The CDR3 extends over 14 amino acids. V lost 0 bases to trimming and J lost 6 bases, with 8 bases between them. The CDR3 sequence: CASSPPGAPGELFF. Written as DNA, the CDR3 is TGTGCCAGCTCACCACCAGGAGCCCCCGGGGAGCTGTTTTTT.